Sequencing of this TCR beta chain was carried out in a study of breast tumors, draining lymph nodes, adjacent tissues. Regarding the study as a whole: Tumor TCR diversity was below lymph nodes but above nontumor tissue. Luminal-like breast cancer showed significantly greater tumor-nontumor repertoire similarity than basal-like breast cancer did.

Axillary draining lymph nodes of breast cancer patients supplied the node samples. This clonotype was counted many times. The target antigen is unknown. Via MiXCR, TCRdb re-called the multiplex PCR reads, giving one row per CDR3 protein. The repertoire has about 140,000 distinct CDR3 sequences, around 20% of them found once; the top ten carry under 3%. CDR3 length equals 18 residues. V gave up 2 bases and J gave up 5 bases; unmatched junction bases: 10. The V and J genes are TRBV12-3 or TRBV12-4 and TRBJ2-5, with TRBD2 matching over 14 bases. Sequencing was carried out using axillary lymph node tissue. The sequence came from a female donor with breast cancer. Some clones in this sample may be carry-over from other donors' samples. The CDR3 loop is CASSLYATSGRAEETQYF. CDR3 DNA sequence: TGTGCCAGCAGTTTATATGCGACTAGCGGGAGGGCGGAGGAGACCCAGTACTTC.